This T cell receptor beta chain was sequenced during a study of blood T cell repertoires in COVID-19. At the level of the study: In each case, the material was cDNA or gDNA derived from T cells, B-cell-depleted T cells, or PBMCs.

The V gene's germline CDR1 is GTSNPN and CDR2 SVGIG (reference sequence). The CDR3 extends over 14 amino acids. The junction had 4 bases not matched to a gene; V was cut back by 2 bases and J by 2 bases. Methods used by the authors: Counts of nucleated cells, estimated from reference gene primer amplification, were obtained. Method: immunoSEQ multiplex PCR; TCRdb's copy keeps in-frame clones and lacks some. Clone size and V and J calls were adopted from that table, with D and trimming inferred from the DNA. The table shows 150,000 to 200,000 clones, with approximately 90% occurring only once. This clone was observed a single time.

The sequence came from a human donor in a cohort sampled during active COVID-19. The J gene is TRBJ2-7, the V gene TRBV30; 9 bases map to TRBD2. The source material was peripheral blood. This chain's CDR3 is CAWSPRLAAYEQYF. In DNA form, the CDR3 reads TGTGCCTGGAGTCCTCGACTAGCGGCCTACGAGCAGTACTTC.